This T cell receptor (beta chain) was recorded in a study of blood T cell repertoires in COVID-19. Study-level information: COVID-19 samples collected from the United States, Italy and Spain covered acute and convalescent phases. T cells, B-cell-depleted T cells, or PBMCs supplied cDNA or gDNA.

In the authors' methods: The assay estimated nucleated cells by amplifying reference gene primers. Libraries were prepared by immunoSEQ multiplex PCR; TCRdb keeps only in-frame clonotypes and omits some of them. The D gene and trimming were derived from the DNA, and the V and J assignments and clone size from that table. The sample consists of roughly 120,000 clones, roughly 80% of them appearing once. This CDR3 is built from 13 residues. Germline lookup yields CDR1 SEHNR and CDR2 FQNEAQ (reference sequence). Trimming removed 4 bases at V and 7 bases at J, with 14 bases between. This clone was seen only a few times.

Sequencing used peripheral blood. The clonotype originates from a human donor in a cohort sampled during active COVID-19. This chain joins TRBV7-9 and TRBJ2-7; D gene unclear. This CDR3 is CASSSLGGPEQYF. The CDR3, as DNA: TGTGCCAGCAGCTCCCTCGGTGGGCCGGAGCAGTACTTC.